A single sample gave rise to the 20 T cell receptor beta chains below, sequenced in a study of CD8+CD57+ T cells in acquired aplastic anemia. Patients sequenced had flow cytometry evidence of CD8+CD57+ cell expansion. TCR beta VDJ and CDR3 profiles were obtained from a genomic DNA template. MiXCR was run by TCRdb on the reads, yielding one entry per CDR3 protein. The table has some 170,000 distinct CDR3 sequences, 47% seen once. Sample: sorted CD4+, CD8+, or CD8+CD57+ T cells (not recorded which) from PBMCs. These receptors all come from a human donor with aplastic anemia.

This chain connects TRBV15 to TRBJ2-7; tentative D call: TRBD2 (6 bases). The germline CDR1 and CDR2 sequences are LNHNV and YYDKDF (reference sequence). This CDR3 has 16 residues. Deletions cut 1 base from V and 7 bases from J, with 20 bases between. The CDR3 region is CATSRAHGTSLGEQYF. CDR3 DNA: TGTGCCACCAGCAGAGCCCACGGGACTTCCCTGGGGGAGCAGTACTTC.

This clonotype has more than one count but fewer than ten. The V and J genes are TRBV19 and TRBJ1-6; the D is unclear. Germline V lookup: CDR1 LNHDA, CDR2 SQIVND (reference sequence). This CDR3 is built from 14 residues. Trimming took 2 bases from V and 8 from J, leaving 10 bases between them. The CDR3 region is CASSITGYYSPLHF. CDR3 DNA sequence: TGTGCCAGTAGTATAACGGGTTATTATTCACCCCTCCACTTT.

This clonotype was seen a handful of times. This sequence joins TRBV11-1 and TRBJ2-7, with no clear D. The CDR3 totals 11 residues. Trimming removed 5 bases from V and 2 bases from J, with 4 bases in between. Per the germline V gene, CDR1 is SGHAT and CDR2 is FQDESV (reference sequence). This CDR3 is CASSPAYEQYF. CDR3 nucleotide sequence: TGTGCCAGCAGCCCCGCCTACGAGCAGTACTTC.

In the case of this clonotype: The junction and the germline gene differ at one end; a read error may be behind it. CDR3 sequence: CASSLEAGDGYAF. The CDR3 coding sequence is TGTGCCAGCAGCTTGGAGGCAGGGGACGGCTACGCCTTC. The chain joins TRBV5-4 to TRBJ1-2; a weak D match, TRBD1 (6 bases). The germline gives CDR1 SGHNT, CDR2 YYREEE (reference sequence). This CDR3 contains 13 residues.

This clonotype was found a few times. J is TRBJ2-3 and V is TRBV7-6; D is unclear. The CDR3 is made up of 15 amino acids. CDR1 and CDR2 from the germline V gene are SGHVS and FNYEAQ. Trimming removed 5 bases from V and 0 bases from J, with 12 bases in between. The CDR3 DNA follows: TGTGCCAGCAGCGCAAAGACGGACAGCACAGATACGCAGTATTTT. It yields the protein CASSAKTDSTDTQYF. The full variable domain, completed using reference TRBV7-6 and TRBJ2-3, is GAGVSQSPRYKVTKRGQDVALRCDPISGHVSLYWYRQALGQGPEFLTYFNYEAQQDKSGLPNDRFSAERPEGSISTLTIQRTEQRDSAMYRCASSAKTDSTDTQYFGPGTRLTVL.

The V call is TRBV25-1, the J call TRBJ1-6, with D tentatively TRBD1 (6 bases). In germline, CDR1 is MGHDK, CDR2 SYGVNS. This CDR3 spans 13 amino acids. V was shortened by 10 bases and J by 11 bases, with 18 bases between the two germline ends. The CDR3 DNA sequence: TGTGCCACCGTAGGCCAGGGGTTCGCACCCCTCCACTTT. This gives the protein CATVGQGFAPLHF.

A few counts support this clonotype. The chain joins TRBV10-3 to TRBJ1-3, with D possibly being TRBD1 (5 bases). CDR1 ENHRY and CDR2 SYGVKD come from the germline V gene. CDR3 length: 14 residues. The V end was cut by 4 bases, the J end by 1 base, with 8 bases between. The chain's CDR3 is CAISGDGSGNTIYF. CDR3 bases: TGTGCCATCAGTGGGGACGGGTCTGGAAACACCATATATTTT.

Turning to this clonotype: One base away lies a much larger clone, so this may be a sequencing read error. The chain has TRBV7-6 and TRBJ2-7; D is uncertain. There are 13 residues in the CDR3. Germline V gives CDR1 SGHVS, CDR2 FNYEAQ. CDR3 amino acids: CAGSLWLGYEQCF. Written as DNA, the CDR3 is TGTGCCGGCAGCTTATGGTTAGGGTACGAGCAGTGCTTC.

This clonotype came up many times. V and J are TRBV5-1 and TRBJ2-7; TRBD2 matches at 7 bases. The junction had 6 bases not matched to a gene; V was cut back by 0 bases and J by 3 bases. Germline CDR1 is SGHRS and CDR2 is YFSETQ. The CDR3 sequence is 15 residues long. CDR3 in amino acids: CASSLEAGLVYEQYF. DNA for the CDR3: TGCGCCAGCAGCTTGGAAGCAGGACTAGTCTACGAGCAGTACTTC. The full variable domain, its missing parts supplied by reference TRBV5-1 and TRBJ2-7, is KAGVTQTPRYLIKTRGQQVTLSCSPISGHRSVSWYQQTPGQGLQFLFEYFSETQRNKGNFPGRFSGRQFSNSRSEMNVSTLELGDSALYLCASSLEAGLVYEQYFGPGTRLTVT.

CDR3 nucleotides: TGTGCCAGCAGCCCCGCCGCAAAGGGCAGTGAGCAGTTCTTC. Translating it yields CASSPAAKGSEQFF. The V and J genes are TRBV2 and TRBJ2-1; D is unresolved. The length of the CDR3 is 14 residues. V was pared by 6 bases and J by 9 bases, with 18 bases between. Germline V lookup: CDR1 SNHLY, CDR2 FYNNEI.

This clonotype occurred many times. This sequence joins TRBV4-2 and TRBJ2-5; 11 bases fit TRBD2. Germline V lookup: CDR1 LGHNA, CDR2 YNFKEQ. The length of the CDR3 is 16 residues. After removal of 2 bases from V and 5 bases from J, the junction contained 7 bases not matched to a gene. The CDR3 region is CASSQLAGGRRETQYF. The CDR3 coding sequence is TGTGCCAGCAGCCAATTAGCGGGGGGGAGACGGGAGACCCAGTACTTC.

The gene calls are TRBV10-1 and TRBJ2-7; TRBD2 matches at 8 bases. J lost 5 bases, V lost 6 bases, and 9 bases had no gene match. CDR1 and CDR2 (germline): WNHNN, SYGVQD (reference sequence). This CDR3 comprises 14 residues. Here the CDR3 DNA reads TGCGCCAGCAGCATAACTGGACTAGCCGACGAGCAGTACTTC. Translating it yields CASSITGLADEQYF.

This clonotype came up many times. The genes are TRBV5-1 and TRBJ2-3; D unclear. The CDR3 has 14 amino acids. V was trimmed by 1 base and J by 3 bases, leaving 9 bases between them. Germline CDR1 SGHRS, CDR2 YFSETQ. The CDR3 DNA follows: TGCGCCAGCAGCTTGTACGACGGTACAGATACGCAGTATTTT. The encoded protein is CASSLYDGTDTQYF.

V usage is TRBV7-3 and J usage is TRBJ2-7; TRBD2 agrees at 8 bases. The CDR3 loop spans 17 amino acids. Germline V gives CDR1 SGHTA, CDR2 FQGTGA. The trim removed 5 bases at V and 2 bases at J, leaving 14 bases unmatched. The CDR3 DNA sequence: TGTGCCAGCAGCATGTGGGCGGGGGGTAATGTAGCCTACGAGCAGTACTTC. Translation gives CASSMWAGGNVAYEQYF.

This clonotype has ten or more counts. V gene TRBV6-1 combines with J gene TRBJ1-5, with D unresolved. CDR3 length equals 12 residues. The V gene lost 7 bases and the J gene lost 5 bases, with 9 bases spanning the gap. Looked up from germline, CDR1 is MNHNS and CDR2 is SASEGT. The chain's CDR3 is CASTVRDQPQHF. In DNA, the CDR3 is TGTGCCAGCACCGTACGTGATCAGCCCCAGCATTTT.

The chain has TRBV2 and TRBJ1-3; D is unclear. The CDR3 has 13 amino acids. V dropped 3 bases and J dropped 7 bases, with 10 bases sitting between them. Germline CDR1 SNHLY, CDR2 FYNNEI. The CDR3 coding sequence is TGTGCCAGCAGTGATGATTCTGATAACACCATATATTTT. This translates into CASSDDSDNTIYF.

DNA of the CDR3: TGTGCCAGCAGTTGGGGGGTGCAGAGCTCCTACGAGCAGTACTTC. It specifies CASSWGVQSSYEQYF. This sequence joins TRBV11-2 and TRBJ2-7, with D maybe TRBD2 (6 bases). This CDR3 is 15 amino acids long. Germline V gene data show CDR1 as SGHAT and CDR2 as FQNNGV. Trimming removed 6 bases at V and 0 bases at J, with 15 bases between.

A note on this clonotype: Compared with germline, one end of the junction differs, possibly owing to a read error. V gene TRBV7-2 combines with J gene TRBJ2-7; possibly TRBD1 for D (6 bases). Looked up from germline, CDR1 is SGHTA and CDR2 is FQGNSA. The CDR3 runs 13 residues. CDR3 sequence reads: CASNSGTTYGQYF. The DNA for the CDR3 is TGTGCCAGCAACTCCGGGACAACCTACGGGCAGTACTTC.

This clonotype was detected ten times or more. V is TRBV5-1 and J is TRBJ2-3; no reliable D call. Trimming pared 0 bases from V and 4 bases from J, leaving 9 bases between. Germline CDR1 is SGHRS and CDR2 is YFSETQ. CDR3 size: 14 residues. The chain's CDR3 is CASSLEVSSDTQYF. DNA for the CDR3: TGCGCCAGCAGCTTGGAGGTTAGTTCAGATACGCAGTATTTT.

As regards this clonotype: The DNA is left out, because the CDR3 cannot be placed on it with certainty; the CDR3 is given as TCRdb lists it. The V and J genes are TRBV20-1 and TRBJ2-1; no check of the table's D call, TRBD2, against the DNA was made. With termini counted, the CDR3 has 15 amino acids. Germline V CDR1 and CDR2: DFQATT, SNEGSKA (reference sequence). The CDR3 loop is CSARVGGGAKDERFF.